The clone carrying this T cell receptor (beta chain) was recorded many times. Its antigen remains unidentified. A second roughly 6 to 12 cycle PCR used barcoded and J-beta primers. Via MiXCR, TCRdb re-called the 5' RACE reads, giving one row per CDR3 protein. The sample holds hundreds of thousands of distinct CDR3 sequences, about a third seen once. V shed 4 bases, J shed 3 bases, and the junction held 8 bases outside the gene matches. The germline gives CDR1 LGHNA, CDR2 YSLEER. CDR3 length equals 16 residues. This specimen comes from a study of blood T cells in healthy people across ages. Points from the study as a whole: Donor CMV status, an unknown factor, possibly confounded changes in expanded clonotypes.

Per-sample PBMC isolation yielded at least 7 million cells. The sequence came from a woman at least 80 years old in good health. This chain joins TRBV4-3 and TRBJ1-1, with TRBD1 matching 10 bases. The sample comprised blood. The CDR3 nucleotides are TGCGCCAGCAGCCCGGGACAGGGGATGTTGGACACTGAAGCTTTCTTT. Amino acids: CASSPGQGMLDTEAFF.